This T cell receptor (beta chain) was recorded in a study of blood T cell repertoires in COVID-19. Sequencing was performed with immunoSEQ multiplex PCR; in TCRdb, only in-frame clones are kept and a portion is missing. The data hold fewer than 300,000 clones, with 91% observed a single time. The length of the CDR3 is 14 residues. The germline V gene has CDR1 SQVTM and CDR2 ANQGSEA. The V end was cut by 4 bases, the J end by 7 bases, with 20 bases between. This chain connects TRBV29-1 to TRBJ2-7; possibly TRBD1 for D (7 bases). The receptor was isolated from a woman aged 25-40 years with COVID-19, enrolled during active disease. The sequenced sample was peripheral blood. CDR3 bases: TGCAGCGTTGTGGGGGGCAGGGGGTGGCGGGAGCAGTACTTC. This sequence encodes CSVVGGRGWREQYF.